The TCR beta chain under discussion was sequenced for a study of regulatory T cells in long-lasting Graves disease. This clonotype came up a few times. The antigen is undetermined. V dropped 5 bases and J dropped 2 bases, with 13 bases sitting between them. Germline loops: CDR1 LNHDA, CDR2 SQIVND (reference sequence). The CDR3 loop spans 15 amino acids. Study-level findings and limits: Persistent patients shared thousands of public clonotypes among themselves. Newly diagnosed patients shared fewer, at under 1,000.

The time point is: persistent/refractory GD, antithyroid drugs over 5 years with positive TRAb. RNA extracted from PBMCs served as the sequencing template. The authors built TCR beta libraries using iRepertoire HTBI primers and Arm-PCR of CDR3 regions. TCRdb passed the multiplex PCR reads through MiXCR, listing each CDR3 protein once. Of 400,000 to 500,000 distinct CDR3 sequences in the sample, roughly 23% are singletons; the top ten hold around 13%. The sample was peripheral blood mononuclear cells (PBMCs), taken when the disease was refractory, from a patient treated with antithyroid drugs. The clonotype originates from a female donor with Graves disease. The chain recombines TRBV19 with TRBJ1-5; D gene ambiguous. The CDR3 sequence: CASSVPGWGNQPQHF. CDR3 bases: TGTGCCAGTAGTGTCCCGGGTTGGGGCAATCAGCCCCAGCATTTT.